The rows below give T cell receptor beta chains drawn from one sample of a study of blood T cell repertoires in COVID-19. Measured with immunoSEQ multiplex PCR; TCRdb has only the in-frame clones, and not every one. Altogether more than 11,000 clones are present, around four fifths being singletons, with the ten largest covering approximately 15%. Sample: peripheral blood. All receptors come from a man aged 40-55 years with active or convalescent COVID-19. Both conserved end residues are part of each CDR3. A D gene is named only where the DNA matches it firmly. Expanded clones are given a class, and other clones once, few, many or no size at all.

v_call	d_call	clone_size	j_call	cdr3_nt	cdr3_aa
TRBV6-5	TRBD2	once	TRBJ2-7	TGTGCCAGCATAAGCGGGGGCGAACCCTACGAGCAGTACTTC	CASISGGEPYEQYF
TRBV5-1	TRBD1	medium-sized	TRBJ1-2	TGCGCCAGCAGCCCGAGCCACACGGGGACAGGGCGCTATGGCTACACCTTC	CASSPSHTGTGRYGYTF
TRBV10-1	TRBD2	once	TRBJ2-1	TGCGCCAGCAGTGCGGCGGGGGGGCGAAATGAGCAGTTCTTC	CASSAAGGRNEQFF
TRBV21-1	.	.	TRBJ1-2	TGTGCCAGCAGCCGCGAACCGGGACAGGGGGCCTATGGCTACACCTTC	CASSREPGQGAYGYTF
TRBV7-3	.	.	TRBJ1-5	TGTGCCAGCAGCTTAGGGGGGGCTAGCAATCAGCCCCAGCATTTT	CASSLGGASNQPQHF
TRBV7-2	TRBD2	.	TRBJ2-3	TGTGCCAGCAGCTTCGCTAGCGGGAACACAGATACGCAGTATTTT	CASSFASGNTDTQYF
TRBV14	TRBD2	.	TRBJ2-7	TGTGCCAGCAGCTGGACTAGCGGGGGGTGGTACGAGCAGTACTTC	CASSWTSGGWYEQYF
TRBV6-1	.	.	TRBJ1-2	TGTGCCAGCAGTGATCAGCGTTTGAGCGGCTACACCTTC	CASSDQRLSGYTF
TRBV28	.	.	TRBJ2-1	TGTGCCAGCAGATACCTTACTCTTGTCGGTGAGCAGTTCTTC	CASRYLTLVGEQFF
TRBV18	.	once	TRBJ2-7	TGTGCCAGCTCTCTGGACAGAGAAAACTACGAGCAGTACTTC	CASSLDRENYEQYF
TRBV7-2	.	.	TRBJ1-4	TGTGCCAGCAGCTTAGACGGACGGGAACTGGCTTTT	CASSLDGRELAF
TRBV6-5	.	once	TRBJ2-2	TGTGCCAGCAACAATCACGGGGAGCTGTTTTTT	CASNNHGELFF
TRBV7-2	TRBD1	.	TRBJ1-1	TGTGCCAGCAGCTTAGGTGGACAGGCTGGGCTCACGGAAGCTTTCTTT	CASSLGGQAGLTEAFF
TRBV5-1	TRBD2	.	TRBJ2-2	TGCGCCAGCAGCGGGACTAGCGGGGCCGCCGGGGAGCTGTTTTTT	CASSGTSGAAGELFF
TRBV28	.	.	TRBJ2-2	TGTGCCAGCAGTTTTTCAGGCCTCGCGAACACCGGGGAGCTGTTTTTT	CASSFSGLANTGELFF
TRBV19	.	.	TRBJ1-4	TGTGCCACTCGACCACAGACTATGGATGAAAAACTGTTTTTT	CATRPQTMDEKLFF
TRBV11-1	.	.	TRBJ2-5	TGTGCCAGCAGCTCCGTCCAGCGGGAGACCCAGTACTTC	CASSSVQRETQYF
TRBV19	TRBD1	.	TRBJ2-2	TGTGCCAGTAGTATCTCCGGACAGGGAGAGCTGTTTTTT	CASSISGQGELFF
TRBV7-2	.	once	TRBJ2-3	TGTGCCAGCACCTGGGACGGGGGAGGAACGCAGTATTTT	CASTWDGGGTQYF
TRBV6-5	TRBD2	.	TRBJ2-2	TGTGCCAGCAGTTACGGGGAGGGGCCCTCCACCGGGGAGCTGTTTTTT	CASSYGEGPSTGELFF
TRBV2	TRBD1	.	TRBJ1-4	TGTGCCAGCAGTGGACAGGGGGCAACTAATGAAAAACTGTTTTTT	CASSGQGATNEKLFF
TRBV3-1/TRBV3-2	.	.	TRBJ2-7	TGTGCCAGCAGCCAAGCTAGCAGTCTGGGCGAGCAGTACTTC	CASSQASSLGEQYF